This entry describes one T cell receptor (beta chain). This clonotype was counted only a few times. Its specific antigen is unknown. Within one base of it there is no much larger clone, and no base qualities were kept. CDR1 and CDR2, looked up from the germline V gene (reference sequence), are DFQATT and SNEGSKA. V loses 3 bases, J loses 0 bases, and the germline ends lie 13 bases apart. The CDR3 covers 15 residues, taking in both the cysteine and the phenylalanine. The only DNA kept is the CDR3, 45 bases in frame from the first base. Library generation was performed with 5' RACE. The sequencing machine was an Illumina HiSeq 2000. Template switching added a universal primer binding site, and the final cDNA carried a unique molecular identifier that allowed TCR cDNA molecules to be counted accurately. Specific primers in the conserved constant-segment region were used to synthesize first-strand cDNA for the TCR alpha and beta chains. To control for contamination, each cDNA library was double barcoded with a SMART-Mk sample barcode plus Illumina barcodes. Two successive PCR steps introduced TruSeq adapter sequences along with Illumina sample barcodes. TCR alpha and beta cDNA libraries were sequenced on the Illumina HiSeq platform with custom primers. As for the authors' bioinformatics: Unique molecular identifiers were extracted from raw reads with MiGEC, and CDR3 positions were determined with MiXCR. Recombination models were inferred per individual with the repgenHMM and IGoR tools using an EM algorithm. The analysis of shared clonotypes was done with the tcR package in R, with sharing normalized by the product of cloneset sizes. To study raw recombination free of thymic and clonal selection effects, out-of-frame nonproductive sequences were analyzed. The public reads were run again by TCRdb, first through fastp at Q25 and then through MiXCR, and only productive beta chains were kept. Each CDR3 protein gets just one entry, which takes the most common genes and DNA from the rows behind it. The V and J calls were determined by TCRdb, not by the authors. Recorded for this sample are approximately 630,000 distinct CDR3 sequences; less than 9% of them occurred a single time. The ten largest clones represent 1.6% of the sample.

The data belong to a study of identical twins (dated by TCRdb to between 2015 and 2016). For the study in its entirety: TCR alpha and beta repertoires from monozygotic twins, unrelated adults of various ages and cord blood were deep-sequenced to test whether fetal clonotypes persist. Replicate twin experiments were performed at different times using different library preparation protocols to rule out contamination. Here is what the overall study found, with its caveats: Fewer insertions were carried by abundant cord blood beta clonotypes, a similar but weaker trend appeared in young adult naive repertoires, and no such trend appeared in memory repertoires. Compared with coincidental sharing between unrelated individuals, an excess of low generation-probability sequences was observed among out-of-frame TCR alpha sequences shared between twins. Because the same donors could not be followed over many years, the conclusions depended on cross-sectional statistical analysis. In monozygotic twins, out-of-frame TCR alpha sharing was systematically underestimated by recombination models, although the models agreed with sharing between unrelated individuals. In beta out-of-frame sequences, excess twin sharing was weaker, because having fewer shared sequences lowered the signal-to-noise ratio. Invariant T cells such as MAIT and iNKT could partly confound zero-insertion analyses, although diverse VJ usage argued against such confounding for most clonotypes.

Every donor in the study was a healthy Caucasian. Three pairs of female monozygotic twins, all aged 18 to 29 years, were included in the twin cohort. Peripheral blood mononuclear cells were used as the source from which RNA for TCR libraries was isolated. The same data also went into a second study, on yellow fever vaccine responses in identical twins. In that second paper, the authors write: The authors reported that the T cell response to vaccination in identical twins appeared partly convergent and partly personalized. In the study, vaccine-responding T cell clones were precisely tracked in identical twins.

The sequence was collected from a woman under 30 in good health. The sequenced sample was PBMCs. Rearrangement joined TRBV20-1 to TRBJ2-3, and possibly TRBD1, on 5 matching bases. CDR3 loop: CSASLVTGSTDTQYF. The nucleotides are TGCAGTGCTAGCCTTGTAACAGGAAGCACAGATACGCAGTATTTT.